This is a list of T cell receptor beta chains from one sample in a study of blood T cell repertoires in COVID-19. Using immunoSEQ multiplex PCR, the repertoire was profiled, and TCRdb retains in-frame clones only, with some absent. This sample has over 150,000 clones, with under 90% found just once. The sequencing input was peripheral blood. The receptors come from a human donor in a cohort sampled during active COVID-19. Each CDR3 is given with its conserved first and last residue. A D gene is named only where the DNA matches it firmly. Not all rows give a size; the values are once, few, many and, for expanded clones, a class.

j_call	v_call	clone_size	d_call	cdr3_aa	cdr3_nt
TRBJ2-1	TRBV7-3	NA	NA	CASSLIGGEKKANEQFF	TGTGCCAGCAGCTTAATAGGGGGAGAAAAGAAGGCCAATGAGCAGTTCTTC
TRBJ1-4	TRBV9	NA	TRBD1	CASSATGGSSEKLFF	TGTGCCAGCAGCGCAACAGGGGGATCGAGTGAAAAACTGTTTTTT
TRBJ1-6	TRBV9	NA	NA	CASSESGTHSPLHF	TGTGCCAGCAGCGAGTCCGGGACTCATTCACCCCTCCACTTT
TRBJ2-5	TRBV7-9	NA	TRBD1	CASSLPRDRYTQETQYF	TGTGCCAGCAGCTTACCTCGGGACAGATATACTCAAGAGACCCAGTACTTC
TRBJ2-7	TRBV9	few	NA	CASSARPTYEQYF	TGTGCCAGCAGCGCTCGCCCGACATACGAGCAGTACTTC
TRBJ1-1	TRBV19	few	NA	CASSETGNTEAFF	TGTGCCAGTAGTGAGACAGGGAACACTGAAGCTTTCTTT
TRBJ2-5	TRBV9	NA	NA	CASSPPRETQYF	TGTGCCAGCAGCCCCCCCCGAGAGACCCAGTACTTC
TRBJ1-1	TRBV12-3/TRBV12-4	few	NA	CASSRPTAEAFF	TGTGCCAGCAGCCGCCCCACAGCTGAAGCTTTCTTT
TRBJ2-1	TRBV30	NA	TRBD2	CAWSGGGTSGGKEQFF	TGTGCCTGGAGTGGGGGAGGGACTAGCGGGGGTAAAGAGCAGTTCTTC
TRBJ2-6	TRBV7-3	NA	NA	CASSSSGANVLTF	TGTGCCAGCAGTAGCTCTGGGGCCAACGTCCTGACTTTC
TRBJ1-1	TRBV9	few	NA	CASSANPGQGGTEAFF	TGTGCCAGCAGCGCAAACCCCGGACAAGGGGGCACTGAAGCTTTCTTT
TRBJ1-2	TRBV5-1	NA	TRBD1	CASSVGELPGQGTGYTF	TGCGCCAGCAGCGTTGGGGAACTTCCGGGACAGGGTACCGGCTACACCTTC
TRBJ1-4	TRBV12-3/TRBV12-4	NA	TRBD1	CASSQTGEKLFF	TGTGCCAGCAGCCAGACAGGGGAAAAACTGTTTTTT
TRBJ2-4	TRBV6-5	NA	NA	CASNRGQGKNIQYF	TGTGCCAGCAACCGAGGCCAGGGCAAAAACATTCAGTACTTC
TRBJ2-5	TRBV28	NA	NA	CASTVLNQETQYF	TGTGCCAGCACGGTGTTAAACCAAGAGACCCAGTACTTC
TRBJ2-3	TRBV3-1/TRBV3-2	NA	NA	CASTPGGGTQYF	TGTGCCAGCACCCCAGGGGGAGGTACGCAGTATTTT
TRBJ1-1	TRBV7-9	NA	TRBD1	CASSLAGQGEMNTEAFF	TGTGCCAGCAGCTTAGCGGGACAGGGGGAGATGAACACTGAAGCTTTCTTT
TRBJ2-1	TRBV4-2	NA	NA	CASSQLDPSVKFF	TGTGCCAGCAGCCAATTGGACCCTAGCGTTAAGTTCTTC
TRBJ2-3	TRBV9	NA	TRBD2	CASSVGWGAGPSTDTQYF	TGTGCCAGCAGCGTAGGGTGGGGAGCGGGGCCCTCGACAGATACGCAGTATTTT
TRBJ1-1	TRBV5-6	NA	TRBD1	CASRKTGGTEAFF	TGTGCCAGCAGGAAGACAGGGGGGACTGAAGCTTTCTTT
TRBJ1-1	TRBV4-1	once	NA	CASSQPTKPGVPEAFF	TGCGCCAGCAGCCAACCCACAAAACCCGGGGTTCCTGAAGCTTTCTTT
TRBJ2-1	TRBV9	NA	TRBD2	CASSVVERGFYNEQFF	TGTGCCAGCAGCGTAGTGGAGCGGGGGTTTTACAATGAGCAGTTCTTC
TRBJ1-1	TRBV5-4	NA	NA	CASSFQGVTEAFF	TGTGCCAGCAGCTTCCAAGGGGTTACTGAAGCTTTCTTT
TRBJ2-1	TRBV5-1	NA	NA	CASSLYQNNEQFF	TGCGCCAGCAGCTTGTACCAGAACAATGAGCAGTTCTTC
TRBJ1-3	TRBV5-1	NA	NA	CASSLGQVFGNTIYF	TGCGCCAGCAGCTTGGGACAGGTATTTGGAAACACCATATATTTT
TRBJ2-1	TRBV19	NA	NA	CASSIGAGPYNEQFF	TGTGCCAGTAGTATAGGCGCAGGGCCCTACAATGAGCAGTTCTTC
TRBJ1-2	TRBV6-1	NA	NA	CASSEERDNYGYTF	TGTGCCAGCAGTGAAGAGCGTGATAACTATGGCTACACCTTC
TRBJ2-1	TRBV5-4	NA	NA	CASSLTASHNEQFF	TGTGCCAGCAGCTTGACTGCCTCCCACAATGAGCAGTTCTTC
TRBJ1-3	TRBV19	NA	NA	CASSIAGDAGNTIYF	TGTGCCAGTAGTATTGCAGGGGATGCTGGAAACACCATATATTTT
TRBJ2-3	TRBV5-1	NA	TRBD1	CASSRDRGPTDTQYF	TGCGCCAGCAGCAGGGACAGGGGGCCTACAGATACGCAGTATTTT
TRBJ1-5	TRBV15	NA	TRBD1	CATSRVGQGQPQHF	TGTGCCACCAGCAGGGTGGGACAGGGCCAGCCCCAGCATTTT
TRBJ1-3	TRBV11-2	few	NA	CASSLVRGGNTIYF	TGTGCCAGCAGCTTGGTTAGGGGTGGAAACACCATATATTTT
TRBJ1-2	TRBV5-6	NA	TRBD1	CASSLGTGFLGYTF	TGTGCCAGCAGCTTGGGGACAGGGTTTCTTGGCTACACCTTC
TRBJ1-5	TRBV3-1/TRBV3-2	NA	NA	CASSQGTGKNQPQHF	TGTGCCAGCAGCCAAGGAACAGGGAAGAATCAGCCCCAGCATTTT
TRBJ2-7	TRBV20-1	NA	NA	CSAIRGYEQYF	TGCAGTGCTATCCGGGGCTACGAGCAGTACTTC
TRBJ2-7	TRBV19	few	NA	CASSMGQSYEQYF	TGTGCCAGTAGTATGGGCCAGAGCTACGAGCAGTACTTC
TRBJ2-1	TRBV20-1	NA	TRBD1	CSALAGGQFF	TGCAGTGCGCTAGCAGGGGGGCAGTTCTTC
TRBJ1-1	TRBV23-1	NA	NA	CASSPHREGAFF	TGCGCCAGCAGTCCCCACAGAGAGGGCGCTTTCTTT
TRBJ1-1	TRBV27	NA	NA	CASSLGQNTEAFF	TGTGCCAGCAGTTTAGGACAGAACACTGAAGCTTTCTTT
TRBJ1-4	TRBV7-9	NA	NA	CASSAPAEGETNEKLFF	TGTGCCAGCAGCGCCCCGGCGGAGGGAGAAACTAATGAAAAACTGTTTTTT
TRBJ1-4	TRBV19	once	NA	CASSPRGGLNEKLFF	TGTGCCAGTAGTCCGAGGGGAGGGCTTAATGAAAAACTGTTTTTT
TRBJ2-2	TRBV2	NA	NA	CASSDGLRGTGELFF	TGTGCCAGCAGTGACGGACTCCGAGGGACCGGGGAGCTGTTTTTT
TRBJ1-1	TRBV5-1	NA	TRBD1	CASSSTGGYTEAFF	TGCGCCAGCAGTTCCACAGGGGGTTACACTGAAGCTTTCTTT
TRBJ2-6	TRBV9	NA	TRBD1	CASSLGGQGASGANVLTF	TGTGCCAGCAGCCTAGGGGGCCAGGGGGCGTCTGGGGCCAACGTCCTGACTTTC
TRBJ2-5	TRBV9	NA	TRBD2	CASSVSGGTQETQYF	TGTGCCAGCAGCGTCAGCGGGGGTACCCAAGAGACCCAGTACTTC